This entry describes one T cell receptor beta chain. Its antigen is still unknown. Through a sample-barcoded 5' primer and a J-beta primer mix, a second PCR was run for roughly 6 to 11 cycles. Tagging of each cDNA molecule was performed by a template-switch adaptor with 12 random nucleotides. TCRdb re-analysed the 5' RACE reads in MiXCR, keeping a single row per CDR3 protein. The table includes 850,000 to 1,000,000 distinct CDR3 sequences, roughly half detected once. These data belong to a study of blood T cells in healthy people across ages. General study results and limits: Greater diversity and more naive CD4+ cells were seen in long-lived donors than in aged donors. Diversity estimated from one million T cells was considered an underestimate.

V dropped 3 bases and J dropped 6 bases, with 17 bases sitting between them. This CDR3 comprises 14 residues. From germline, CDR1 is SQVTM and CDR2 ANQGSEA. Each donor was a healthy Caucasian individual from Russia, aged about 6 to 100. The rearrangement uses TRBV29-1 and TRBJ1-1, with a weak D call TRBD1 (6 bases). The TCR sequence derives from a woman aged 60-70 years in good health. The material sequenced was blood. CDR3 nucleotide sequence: TGCAGCGTTGACTTCGGGACACCCATGGCTGAAGCTTTCTTT. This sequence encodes CSVDFGTPMAEAFF.